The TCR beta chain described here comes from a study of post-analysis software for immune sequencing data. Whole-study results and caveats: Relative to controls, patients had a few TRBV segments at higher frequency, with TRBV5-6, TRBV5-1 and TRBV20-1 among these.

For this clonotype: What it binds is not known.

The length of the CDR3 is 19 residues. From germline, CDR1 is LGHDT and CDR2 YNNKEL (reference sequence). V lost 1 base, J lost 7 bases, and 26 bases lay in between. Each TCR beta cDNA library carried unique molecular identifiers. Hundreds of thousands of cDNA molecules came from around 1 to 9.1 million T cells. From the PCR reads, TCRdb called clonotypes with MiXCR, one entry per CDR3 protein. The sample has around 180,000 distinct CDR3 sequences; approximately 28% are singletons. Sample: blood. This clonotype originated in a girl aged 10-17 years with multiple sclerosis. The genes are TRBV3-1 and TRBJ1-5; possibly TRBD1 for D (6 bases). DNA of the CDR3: TGTGCCAGCAGCCAAGGGAACCGGGCCGCAGGGGTGGGAACCCAGCCCCAGCATTTT. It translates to CASSQGNRAAGVGTQPQHF. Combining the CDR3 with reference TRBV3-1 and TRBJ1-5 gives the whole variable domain DTAVSQTPKYLVTQMGNDKSIKCEQNLGHDTMYWYKQDSKKFLKIMFSYNNKELIINETVPNRFSPKSPDKAHLNLHINSLELGDSAVYFCASSQGNRAAGVGTQPQHFGDGTRLSIL.